This is a list of T cell receptor beta chains from one sample in a study of control samples from healthy donors and cancer patients. The data were produced by immunoSEQ multiplex PCR, yet TCRdb's version contains in-frame clones alone and is incomplete. The sample consists of 190,000 or so clones, 90% to 95% of them appearing once. The sequenced sample was blood. The receptors derive from a man younger than 30 in good health. Each CDR3 is given with its conserved first and last residue. A D gene is named only where the DNA matches it firmly. Not every row has a clone size; where given, it reads once, few, many or a size class.

size: .; V: TRBV7-6; length: 15; D: .; J: TRBJ2-7; DNA: TGTGCCAGCAGCGCGGGACCGGCGACTAACTACGAGCAGTACTTC; CDR3: CASSAGPATNYEQYF
size: .; V: TRBV28; length: 15; D: .; J: TRBJ1-2; DNA: TGTGCCAGCAGTTCACCACCTACTCAGAACTATGGCTACACCTTC; CDR3: CASSSPPTQNYGYTF
size: .; V: TRBV2; length: 14; D: .; J: TRBJ1-4; DNA: TGTGCCAGCAGTGAGGGGGGGACCTTCGAAAAACTGTTTTTT; CDR3: CASSEGGTFEKLFF
size: once; V: TRBV30; length: 13; D: .; J: TRBJ2-7; DNA: TGTGCCTGGAGTCCAGGCCCAGGTAGGGAGCAGTACTTC; CDR3: CAWSPGPGREQYF
size: .; V: TRBV5-1; length: 15; D: .; J: TRBJ2-5; DNA: TGCGCCAGCAGCTTGGCCGGCGCTGAACAAGAGACCCAGTACTTC; CDR3: CASSLAGAEQETQYF
size: .; V: TRBV3-1/TRBV3-2; length: 17; D: .; J: TRBJ1-5; DNA: TGTGCCAGCAGCCATTTTTGTCCACCCCTTAGCAATCAGCCCCAGCATTTT; CDR3: CASSHFCPPLSNQPQHF
size: once; V: TRBV2; length: 12; D: .; J: TRBJ1-1; DNA: TGTGCCAGCAGTCAGGGGAACACTGAAGCTTTCTTT; CDR3: CASSQGNTEAFF
size: .; V: TRBV2; length: 13; D: .; J: TRBJ2-7; DNA: TGTGCCTCCTCAGGGGGGGAATCCTACGAGCAGTACTTC; CDR3: CASSGGESYEQYF
size: .; V: TRBV7-2; length: 13; D: .; J: TRBJ1-1; DNA: TGTGCCAGCAGCTTAGATGGGACAATGGAAGCTTTCTTT; CDR3: CASSLDGTMEAFF
size: .; V: TRBV19; length: 12; D: .; J: TRBJ1-1; DNA: TGTGCCAGTAGCCCCGACAGAACGAAAGCTTTCTTT; CDR3: CASSPDRTKAFF
size: .; V: TRBV28; length: 15; D: TRBD1; J: TRBJ1-2; DNA: TGTGCCACCAGAGCTCAAGGCACAGGGGGCTATGGCTACACCTTC; CDR3: CATRAQGTGGYGYTF
size: few; V: TRBV19; length: 16; D: TRBD2; J: TRBJ2-2; DNA: TGTGCCAGTAGTACTGGACTAGCGGGGGGGACCAGGGAGCTGTTTTTT; CDR3: CASSTGLAGGTRELFF
size: .; V: TRBV5-1; length: 14; D: .; J: TRBJ1-3; DNA: TGCGCCAGCAGCGTAGGCCTTCCTGGAAACACCATATATTTT; CDR3: CASSVGLPGNTIYF
size: .; V: TRBV6-6; length: 13; D: .; J: TRBJ1-2; DNA: TGTGCCAGCAGTTCTCAACAGGACTATGGCTACACCTTC; CDR3: CASSSQQDYGYTF
size: .; V: TRBV12-3/TRBV12-4; length: 11; D: .; J: TRBJ2-4; DNA: TGTGCCAGCAGTACGCGGGACAGCCGTTACTTC; CDR3: CASSTRDSRYF